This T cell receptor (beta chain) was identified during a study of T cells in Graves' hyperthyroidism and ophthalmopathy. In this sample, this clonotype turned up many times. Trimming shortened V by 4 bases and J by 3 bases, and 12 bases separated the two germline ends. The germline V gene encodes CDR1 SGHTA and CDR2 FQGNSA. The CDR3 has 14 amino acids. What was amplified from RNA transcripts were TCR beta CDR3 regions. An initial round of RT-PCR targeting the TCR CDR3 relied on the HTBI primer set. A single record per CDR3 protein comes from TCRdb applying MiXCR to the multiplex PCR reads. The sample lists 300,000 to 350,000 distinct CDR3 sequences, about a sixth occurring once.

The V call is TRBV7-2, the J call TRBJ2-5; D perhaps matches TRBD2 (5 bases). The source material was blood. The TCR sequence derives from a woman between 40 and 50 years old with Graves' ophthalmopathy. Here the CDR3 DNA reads TGTGCCAGCAGCTACCTGGACTGGGAAGAGACCCAGTACTTC. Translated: CASSYLDWEETQYF.